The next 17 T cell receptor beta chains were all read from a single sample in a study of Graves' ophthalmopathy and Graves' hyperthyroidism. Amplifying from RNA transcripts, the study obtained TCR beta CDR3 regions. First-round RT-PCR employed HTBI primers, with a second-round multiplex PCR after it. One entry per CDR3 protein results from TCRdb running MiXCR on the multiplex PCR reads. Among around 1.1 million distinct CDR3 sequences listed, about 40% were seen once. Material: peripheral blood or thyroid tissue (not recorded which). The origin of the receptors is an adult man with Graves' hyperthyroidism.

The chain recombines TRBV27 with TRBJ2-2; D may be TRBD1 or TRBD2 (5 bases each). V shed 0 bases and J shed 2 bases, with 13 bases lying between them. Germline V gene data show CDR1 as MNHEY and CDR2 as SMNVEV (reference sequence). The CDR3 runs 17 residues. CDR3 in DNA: TGTGCCAGCAGTTTATCCCCCCGGGGACCCAACACCGGGGAGCTGTTTTTT. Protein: CASSLSPRGPNTGELFF.

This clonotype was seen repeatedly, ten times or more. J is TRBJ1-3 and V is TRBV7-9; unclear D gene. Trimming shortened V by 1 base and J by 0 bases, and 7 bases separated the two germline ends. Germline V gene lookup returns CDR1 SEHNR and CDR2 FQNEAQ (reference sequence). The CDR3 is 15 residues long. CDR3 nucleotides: TGTGCCAGCAGCTTAGTCGGGAGCTCTGGAAACACCATATATTTT. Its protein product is CASSLVGSSGNTIYF.

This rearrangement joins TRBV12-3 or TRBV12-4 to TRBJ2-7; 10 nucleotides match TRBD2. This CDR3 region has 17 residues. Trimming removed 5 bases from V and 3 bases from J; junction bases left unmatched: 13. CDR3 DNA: TGTGCCAGCAGTCGGAGCGGGAGGGTGCCTACGTTCTACGAGCAGTACTTC. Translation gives CASSRSGRVPTFYEQYF.

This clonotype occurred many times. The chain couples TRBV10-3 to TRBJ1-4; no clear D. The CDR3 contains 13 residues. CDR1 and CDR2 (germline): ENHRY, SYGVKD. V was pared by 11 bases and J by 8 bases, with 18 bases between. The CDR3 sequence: CAASSHPPEKLFF. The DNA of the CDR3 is TGTGCCGCCTCATCACACCCACCGGAAAAACTGTTTTTT.

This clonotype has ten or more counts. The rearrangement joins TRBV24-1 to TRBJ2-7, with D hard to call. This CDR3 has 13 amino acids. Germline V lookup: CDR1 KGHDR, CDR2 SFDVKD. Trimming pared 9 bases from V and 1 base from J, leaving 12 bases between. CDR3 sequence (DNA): TGTGCCACCGAAGGAACAGTTTCCTACGAGCAGTACTTC. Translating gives CATEGTVSYEQYF.

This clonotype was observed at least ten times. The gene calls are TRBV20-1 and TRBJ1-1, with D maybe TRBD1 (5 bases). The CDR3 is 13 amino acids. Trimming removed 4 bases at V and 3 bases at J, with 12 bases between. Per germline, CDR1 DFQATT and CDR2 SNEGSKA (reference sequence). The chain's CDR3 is CSAKGYIDTEAFF. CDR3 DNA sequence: TGCAGTGCTAAGGGGTATATCGACACTGAAGCTTTCTTT.

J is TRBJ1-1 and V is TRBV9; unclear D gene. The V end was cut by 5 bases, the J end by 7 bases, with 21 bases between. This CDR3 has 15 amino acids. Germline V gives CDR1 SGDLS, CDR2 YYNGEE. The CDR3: CASSAQDPGRLEAFF. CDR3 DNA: TGTGCCAGCAGTGCCCAAGACCCCGGTCGGCTTGAAGCTTTCTTT.

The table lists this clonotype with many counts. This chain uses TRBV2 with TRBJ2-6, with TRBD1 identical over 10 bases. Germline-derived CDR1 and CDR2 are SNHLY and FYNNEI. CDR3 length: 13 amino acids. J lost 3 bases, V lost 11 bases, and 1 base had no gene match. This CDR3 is CADRGRGANVLTF. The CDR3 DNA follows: TGTGCCGACAGGGGGCGTGGGGCCAACGTCCTGACTTTC.

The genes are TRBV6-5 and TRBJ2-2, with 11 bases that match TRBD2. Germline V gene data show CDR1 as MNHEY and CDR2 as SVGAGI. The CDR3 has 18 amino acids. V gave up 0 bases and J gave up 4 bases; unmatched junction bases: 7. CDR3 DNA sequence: TGTGCCAGCAGTTACTCTCCGGGACTAGCGGTAATCACCGGGGAGCTGTTTTTT. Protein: CASSYSPGLAVITGELFF.

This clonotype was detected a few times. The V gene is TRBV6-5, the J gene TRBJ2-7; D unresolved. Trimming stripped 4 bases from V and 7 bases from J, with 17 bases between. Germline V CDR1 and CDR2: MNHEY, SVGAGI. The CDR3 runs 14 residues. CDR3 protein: CASSFSPKLGEQYF. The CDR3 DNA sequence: TGTGCCAGCAGTTTCTCCCCCAAACTTGGGGAGCAGTACTTC.

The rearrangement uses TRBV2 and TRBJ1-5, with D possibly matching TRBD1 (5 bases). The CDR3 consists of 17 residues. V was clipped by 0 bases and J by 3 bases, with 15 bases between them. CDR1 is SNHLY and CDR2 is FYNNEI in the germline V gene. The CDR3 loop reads CASSEALGDGDNQPQHF. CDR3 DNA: TGTGCCAGCAGTGAAGCGCTTGGGGACGGAGACAATCAGCCCCAGCATTTT.

The CDR3 DNA sequence: TGTGCCAGCAGTGAACATCCGACTAGCGGAAACACAGATACGCAGTATTTT. Its translation is CASSEHPTSGNTDTQYF. The rearrangement joins TRBV25-1 to TRBJ2-3; 9 bases agree with TRBD2. CDR3 length: 17 amino acids. V dropped 2 bases and J dropped 2; count of bases not matched to a gene: 8. The germline V gene encodes CDR1 MGHDK and CDR2 SYGVNS.

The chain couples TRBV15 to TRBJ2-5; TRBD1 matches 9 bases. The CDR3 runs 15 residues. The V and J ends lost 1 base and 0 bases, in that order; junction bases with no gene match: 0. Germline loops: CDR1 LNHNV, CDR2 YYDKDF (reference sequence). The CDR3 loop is CATSRGTGDQETQYF. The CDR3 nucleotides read TGTGCCACCAGCAGAGGGACAGGGGACCAAGAGACCCAGTACTTC.

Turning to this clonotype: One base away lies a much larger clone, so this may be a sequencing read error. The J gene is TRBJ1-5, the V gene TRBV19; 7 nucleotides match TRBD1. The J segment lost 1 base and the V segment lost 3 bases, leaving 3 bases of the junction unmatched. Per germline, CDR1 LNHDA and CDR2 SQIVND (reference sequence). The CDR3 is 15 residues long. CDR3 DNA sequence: TGTGCCAGTAGTATGGCGACAGGGAGCAATCAGCCCCAGCATTTT. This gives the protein CASSMATGSNQPQHF.

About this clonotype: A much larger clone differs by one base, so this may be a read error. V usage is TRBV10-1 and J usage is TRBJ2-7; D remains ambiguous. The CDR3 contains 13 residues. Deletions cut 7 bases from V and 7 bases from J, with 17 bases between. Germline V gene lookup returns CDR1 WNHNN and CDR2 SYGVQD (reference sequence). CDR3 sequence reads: CASNSTLGKEQYF. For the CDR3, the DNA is TGCGCCAGCAACAGTACATTGGGGAAAGAGCAGTACTTC.

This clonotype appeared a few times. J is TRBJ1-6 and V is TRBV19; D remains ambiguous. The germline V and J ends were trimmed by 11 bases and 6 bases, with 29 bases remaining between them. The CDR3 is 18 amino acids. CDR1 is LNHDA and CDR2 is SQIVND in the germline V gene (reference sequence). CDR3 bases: TGTGCCTGGAGTGTACAAAGGGCAGCCATCCTTTCTAATTCACCCCTCCACTTT. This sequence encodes CAWSVQRAAILSNSPLHF.

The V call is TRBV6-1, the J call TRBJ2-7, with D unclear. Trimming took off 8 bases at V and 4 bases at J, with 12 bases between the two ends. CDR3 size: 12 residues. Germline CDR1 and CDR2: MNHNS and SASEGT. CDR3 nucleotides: TGTGCCAGCGGCAACTCAAAATACGAGCAGTACTTC. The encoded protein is CASGNSKYEQYF.